The clone carrying this T cell receptor beta chain has at least ten counts. Sample time point: before trial treatment. This sample is drawn from a study of low-dose radiotherapy and immunotherapy resistance in tumors. Overall study: The study delivered 0.5 Gy per fraction every 2 weeks to Cohort 1, totaling 6.5 Gy. Aspirin was taken orally by patients at 300 mg daily for four cycles from cycle 1 day 1.

This CDR3 is 16 amino acids long. CDR1 MDHEN and CDR2 SYDVKM come from the germline V gene. V trimming: 10 bases; J trimming: 4 bases; junction bases outside the gene matches: 11. cDNA synthesis used a TRAV/TRBV-specific primer set for both chains. The PCR that amplified TCRs ran for around 22 cycles, relying on a constant-region primer and a V-primer adapter. TCRdb re-called the reads with MiXCR, one entry per CDR3 protein. The data show 65,000 to 90,000 distinct CDR3 sequences, 15% to 20% seen once. The receptor was derived from a male donor with prostate cancer. The V call is TRBV28, the J call TRBJ2-1, with 12 bases aligning to TRBD2. The source material was PBMCs, sampled before treatment. The CDR3 DNA sequence: TGTGCCACCACCCCTAGCGGGAGGGGTTATTACAATGAGCAGTTCTTC. It specifies CATTPSGRGYYNEQFF.